Below are 5 T cell receptor beta chains sequenced from a single sample in a study of multiple sclerosis patients with progressive multifocal leukoencephalopathy. Here immunoSEQ multiplex PCR was the method, and the copy in TCRdb shows in-frame clones only, minus some. The profile shows 30,000 or so clones, about 90% of them singletons. Time point reported: time of PML onset. Sequenced here: PBMCs, sampled from a patient treated with natalizumab. These receptors originate from a human donor with progressive multifocal leukoencephalopathy.

The chain is built from TRBV7-2 and TRBJ1-2, with D maybe TRBD1 (5 bases). Germline loops: CDR1 SGHTA, CDR2 FQGNSA. CDR3 length: 15 amino acids. Between the trimmed V and J ends, which lost 1 base and 4 bases, there was a span of 13 bases. The chain's CDR3 is CASSLDRPSGYGYTF. The DNA for the CDR3 is TGTGCCAGCAGCTTAGACAGGCCGAGTGGCTATGGCTACACCTTC.

CDR3 sequence reads: CSVRDGSYEQYF. Written as DNA, the CDR3 is TGCAGCGTTCGGGACGGCTCCTACGAGCAGTACTTC. V and J are TRBV29-1 and TRBJ2-7; D may match TRBD1 or TRBD2 (5 bases each). This CDR3 region has 12 residues. Germline values: CDR1 SQVTM, CDR2 ANQGSEA. The V and J ends lost 5 bases and 0 bases respectively, with 8 bases between them.

CDR3 DNA: TGTGCCAGCAGCTTGGCTCTTAGCGGGTCCTACAATGAGCAGTTCTTC. As protein: CASSLALSGSYNEQFF. The gene calls are TRBV5-5 and TRBJ2-1, with 7 bases that match TRBD2. Germline V lookup: CDR1 SGHKS, CDR2 YYEKEE (reference sequence). This CDR3 is 16 amino acids long. Trimming cost V 0 bases and J 1 base; bases outside gene matches: 4. Based on the CDR3 plus reference TRBV5-5 and TRBJ2-1, the full variable domain is DAGVTQSPTHLIKTRGQQVTLRCSPISGHKSVSWYQQVLGQGPQFIFQYYEKEERGRGNFPDRFSARQFPNYSSELNVNALLLGDSALYLCASSLALSGSYNEQFFGPGTRLTVL.

This chain uses TRBV5-1 with TRBJ1-6; tentatively, D is TRBD1 (6 bases). Trimming pared 3 bases from V and 8 bases from J, leaving 12 bases between. The CDR3 loop spans 14 amino acids. Germline V gives CDR1 SGHRS, CDR2 YFSETQ. The CDR3 here is CASSSGDTDSPLHF. CDR3 DNA: TGCGCCAGCAGCTCGGGGGACACGGATTCACCCCTCCACTTT.

J is TRBJ2-1 and V is TRBV7-7; TRBD2 is a possible D gene (7 bases). The germline V and J ends were trimmed by 1 base and 9 bases, with 22 bases remaining between them. Germline-derived CDR1 and CDR2 are SSHAT and FNYEAQ (reference sequence). CDR3 length: 17 residues. CDR3 DNA sequence: TGTGCCAGCAGCTTAGATTCTAGCGGAGGGGGTTATGGTGAGCAGTTCTTC. Its translation is CASSLDSSGGGYGEQFF.